The source of this T cell receptor beta chain is a study of blood T cell repertoires in COVID-19 (dated by TCRdb to the early 2020s). Study-wide context: Samples covering the acute and convalescent phases of COVID-19 were provided by collaborators in the United States, Italy and Spain. The prospective study material was composed of cDNA or gDNA derived from T cells, B-cell-depleted T cells, or PBMCs. Deeply sampled blood TCRbeta repertoires from subjects exposed to, actively infected with, or recovered from COVID-19 were included in the dataset. The repertoires were released in a freely available public database intended as a resource for research on the immune response to SARS-CoV-2. Samples were obtained from the ongoing ImmuneRACE study (first 160 participants) and from 1,000 to 1,500 subjects provided by 6 global collaborators. Nearly every sample came with metadata listing a de-identified subject ID, COVID-19 status, age in years and sex. Where HLA class I and class II types were available, the types were taken from metadata supplied by the sample provider, not from assay-based typing. What the work shows at the level of the full study, not this receptor alone: How much clinical and demographic metadata was included differed by source and by participant, and the metadata was provided uncurated.

Measured from the cysteine to the phenylalanine, the CDR3 is 13 residues long. The entry retains the CDR3 DNA only, 39 bases that are in frame from base 1. Trimming costs V 6 bases and J 4 bases, and their ends lie 9 bases apart. In the germline V gene, CDR1 corresponds to SGHTA and CDR2 to FQGTGA. At one collaborating source in Seattle, patients were enrolled during active infection and were followed longitudinally through the course of disease. The collaborating institutions used their own protocols to collect whole blood in K2EDTA tubes. For TCRbeta analysis, collaborator samples were shipped as frozen whole blood, as isolated PBMCs, or as DNA extracted from either sample type. The immunoSEQ Assay, a bias-controlled multiplex PCR, was used to amplify TCRbeta CDR3 regions from genomic DNA. The authors processed their data as follows. The number of nucleated cells in each sample was estimated from the amplification of reference gene primers within the assay. To quantify the absolute abundance of each unique TCRbeta CDR3 rearrangement, sequence reads were collapsed and filtered. For each sample, productive Simpson clonality was calculated as the square root of Simpson's diversity index over productive rearrangements. TCRdb obtained this table from immuneACCESS and retained in-frame rearrangements with V and J assigned. These tables miss some clones; where compared with another copy, unresolved V genes account for less than half of the shortfall, and the remainder is unexplained. That table is the source of V, J and clone size, and D and trimming were worked out from the DNA. In all, the sample holds 75,000 to 90,000 clones, and about nine tenths of those were seen once. Over 5% of the sample is held by the ten biggest clonotypes.

As to this clone: Its antigen is unknown. Base qualities are not provided; no much larger clone lies one nucleotide away.

The receptor's source is a man between 18 and 29 years old with COVID-19, enrolled during active disease. Sequencing used peripheral blood. The sequence is built from TRBV7-3 and TRBJ2-2; the D segment could be TRBD2, given 6 matching bases. In nucleotide form, the sequence is TGTGCCAGCAGTCGGGGGAGCACCGGGGAGCTGTTTTTT. This yields the protein CASSRGSTGELFF.